The 14 T cell receptor beta chains below come from one sample, sequenced in a study of blood T cells in healthy people across ages. The use of a sample-barcoded 5' primer and a J-beta primer mix characterized a second PCR of roughly 6 to 11 cycles. From the 5' RACE reads, TCRdb called clonotypes with MiXCR, one entry per CDR3 protein. The data hold about 1,000,000 distinct CDR3 sequences, with 40% to 55% observed a single time. The sequenced sample was blood. These receptors originate from a woman aged 55-69 years in good health.

Points on this clonotype: Germline and junction disagree at one end, which may indicate a read error. The chain is built from TRBV4-1 and TRBJ2-5; no firm D call. The CDR3 totals 13 residues. Germline CDR1 MGHRA, CDR2 YSYEKL. DNA of the CDR3: TGCGCCAGCAGCCAAGCCGTCCAAGAGGCCCAGTACTTC. This sequence encodes CASSQAVQEAQYF.

In this sample, this clonotype turned up a few times. The V gene is TRBV27, the J gene TRBJ1-6; no definite D call. V was shortened by 0 bases and J by 8 bases, with 5 bases between the two germline ends. From germline, CDR1 is MNHEY and CDR2 SMNVEV (reference sequence). The CDR3 consists of 13 residues. CDR3 DNA: TGTGCCAGCAGTTTATCTCAGGATTCACCCCTCCACTTT. Amino acid sequence: CASSLSQDSPLHF.

This clonotype showed up just once. CDR3 region: CASSLVDRVAYNEQFF. CDR3 in DNA: TGCGCCAGCAGCTTGGTGGACAGGGTGGCCTACAATGAGCAGTTCTTC. V and J are TRBV5-1 and TRBJ2-1; 8 bases align to TRBD1. Germline CDR1 reads SGHRS; CDR2 reads YFSETQ. The CDR3 runs to 16 residues. Losses at the gene ends were 0 bases for V and 2 bases for J; bases not matched to a gene: 4.

This sequence joins TRBV29-1 and TRBJ2-3; D not resolved. With 6 bases removed from V and 4 bases from J, the gap between germline ends came to 17 bases. Germline V CDR1 and CDR2: SQVTM, ANQGSEA. This CDR3 contains 14 residues. CDR3 bases: TGCAGCGTCTCCGACTCCCGAGAAGCAGATACGCAGTATTTT. Encoded protein: CSVSDSREADTQYF.

This clonotype came up a few times. V and J are TRBV6-2 or TRBV6-3 and TRBJ2-1; no clear D. Trimming stripped 8 bases from V and 8 bases from J, with 10 bases between. The CDR3 covers 11 residues. Looked up from germline, CDR1 is MNHEY and CDR2 is SVGEGT. The CDR3 nucleotides are TGTGCCAGCGGGCGTCGGGATGAGCAGTTCTTC. The encoded protein is CASGRRDEQFF.

This clonotype was detected a few times. The V gene is TRBV29-1, the J gene TRBJ2-1, with 9 bases matching TRBD1. CDR3 length: 16 amino acids. Losses at the gene ends were 6 bases for V and 6 bases for J; bases not matched to a gene: 15. Germline V lookup: CDR1 SQVTM, CDR2 ANQGSEA. The CDR3: CSVADRGWGGSNEQFF. In DNA form, the CDR3 reads TGCAGCGTCGCGGACAGGGGCTGGGGTGGTAGCAATGAGCAGTTCTTC.

The rearrangement uses TRBV20-1 and TRBJ2-1; D remains unclear. Germline CDR1 is DFQATT and CDR2 is SNEGSKA (reference sequence). Trimming left V 2 bases short and J 1 base short, with 12 bases between. This CDR3 is 15 amino acids long. The CDR3 reads CSARPDGRSYNEQFF. The CDR3 DNA reads as TGCAGTGCTAGACCAGACGGCAGATCCTACAATGAGCAGTTCTTC.

This clonotype was detected a few times. The J gene is TRBJ2-1, the V gene TRBV4-1; D is unclear. There are 15 residues in the CDR3. Germline V gene lookup returns CDR1 MGHRA and CDR2 YSYEKL. Trimming shortened V by 0 bases and J by 8 bases, and 14 bases separated the two germline ends. CDR3 residues: CASSQEGLGGDEQFF. The CDR3 DNA sequence: TGCGCCAGCAGCCAAGAAGGCCTAGGCGGCGATGAGCAGTTCTTC.

The genes are TRBV20-1 and TRBJ2-3; 13 positions match TRBD2. The CDR3 covers 15 residues. The germline gives CDR1 DFQATT, CDR2 SNEGSKA (reference sequence). The trim removed 6 bases at V and 3 bases at J, leaving 6 bases unmatched. The CDR3 here is CSAISLAGGTDTQYF. DNA of the CDR3: TGCAGTGCCATTTCACTAGCGGGAGGGACAGATACGCAGTATTTT.

In its sample, this clonotype was seen many times. This chain connects TRBV29-1 to TRBJ2-1; D is possibly TRBD2 (5 bases). Trimming removed 5 bases at V and 0 bases at J, with 17 bases between. Germline V gene lookup returns CDR1 SQVTM and CDR2 ANQGSEA. This CDR3 has 16 residues. The chain's CDR3 is CSVFASGFSSYNEQFF. Written as DNA, the CDR3 is TGCAGCGTTTTCGCTTCGGGGTTTAGCTCCTACAATGAGCAGTTCTTC.

This clonotype has just a few counts. V is TRBV5-1 and J is TRBJ2-3, with D possibly TRBD1 on 5 matching bases. Germline V lookup: CDR1 SGHRS, CDR2 YFSETQ. The CDR3 totals 15 residues. Trimming shortened V by 3 bases and J by 0 bases, and 11 bases separated the two germline ends. The CDR3 region is CASSSTATSTDTQYF. CDR3 DNA: TGCGCCAGCAGCTCGACAGCGACTAGCACAGATACGCAGTATTTT.

The rearrangement joins TRBV12-3 or TRBV12-4 to TRBJ2-1, with 12 bases identical to TRBD2. V lost 2 bases to trimming and J lost 6 bases; unmatched junction nucleotides: 2. The CDR3 runs to 15 residues. The CDR3 DNA follows: TGTGCCAGCAGTTTAACGACTAGCGGGAGCAATGAGCAGTTCTTC. Translation gives CASSLTTSGSNEQFF.

The V call is TRBV28, the J call TRBJ2-7; the match to TRBD2 covers 8 bases. With V trimmed by 4 bases and J by 7 bases, 15 bases remained unmatched. Germline values: CDR1 MDHEN, CDR2 SYDVKM. The CDR3 is 16 amino acids. The CDR3, as DNA: TGTGCCAGCAGTTCCCCAGGGGCGGGAGGTCCTTGGGAGCAGTACTTC. Its translation is CASSSPGAGGPWEQYF.

Only a few counts were recorded for this clonotype. The chain carries TRBV5-5 and TRBJ1-2; D uncertain. The CDR3 is made up of 13 amino acids. Trimming took off 0 bases at V and 4 bases at J, with 7 bases between the two ends. Germline V gives CDR1 SGHKS, CDR2 YYEKEE (reference sequence). The CDR3 region has the DNA TGTGCCAGCAGCTTGGATCCAGTCTATGGCTACACCTTC. As protein: CASSLDPVYGYTF.